The 12 T cell receptor beta chains in this list originate from one sample, sequenced in a study of circulating and synovial CD4+ cells in juvenile arthritis. The assay was immunoSEQ multiplex PCR, and TCRdb's table has in-frame clones only and misses some. This table has around 32,000 clones, around 95% appearing once. The sequenced sample was CD4+ T cells from blood. The source of these receptors is a human donor with juvenile idiopathic arthritis.

The CDR3 protein is CASGTSPTYEQYF. The CDR3, as DNA: TGTGCCAGTGGGACTAGCCCAACCTACGAGCAGTACTTC. The rearrangement uses TRBV6-5 and TRBJ2-7, with 9 bases matching TRBD2. The germline gives CDR1 MNHEY, CDR2 SVGAGI. J was trimmed by 2 bases and V by 9 bases; bases with no gene match: 5. The CDR3 spans 13 residues.

The chain joins TRBV11-2 to TRBJ2-5; 9 bases match TRBD2. Losses at the gene ends were 1 base for V and 5 bases for J; bases not matched to a gene: 8. This CDR3 region has 16 residues. The germline V gene encodes CDR1 SGHAT and CDR2 FQNNGV. CDR3 sequence: CASSLVGGGALETQYF. The DNA of the CDR3 is TGTGCCAGCAGCTTAGTCGGCGGGGGGGCCTTGGAGACCCAGTACTTC.

The V call is TRBV27, the J call TRBJ2-3; weak D call: TRBD2 (5 bases). Trimming took 1 base from V and 6 from J, leaving 11 bases between them. The length of the CDR3 is 14 residues. Germline CDR1 reads MNHEY; CDR2 reads SMNVEV (reference sequence). The CDR3 reads CASSLLSRVDTQYF. DNA of the CDR3: TGTGCCAGCAGTTTATTGTCGAGGGTTGATACGCAGTATTTT.

Details on this clone: One end of the junction fails to match germline, which may point to a read error. The same CDR3 is also encoded by other DNA sequences in this sample. This chain joins TRBV18 and TRBJ1-6, with D unclear. The CDR3 sequence is 15 residues long. The germline V gene encodes CDR1 KGHSH and CDR2 LQKENI. This chain's CDR3 is CASSPNSGLNSPLHF. CDR3 in DNA: TGTGCCAGCTCACCCAACAGCGGGTTAAATTCCCCCCTCCACTTT.

The count of this clone is one. The chain is built from TRBV7-8 and TRBJ1-5; 9 bases are a match to TRBD1. Trimming at V came to 5 bases and at J to 3 bases, leaving 5 bases not matched to a gene. This CDR3 spans 15 amino acids. CDR1 and CDR2 (germline): SGHVS, FQNEAQ. DNA for the CDR3: TGTGCCAGCAGCCAAGGACAGGGGAACAATCAGCCCCAGCATTTT. It encodes CASSQGQGNNQPQHF.

The V gene is TRBV7-2, the J gene TRBJ1-3; TRBD1 matches at 9 bases. The junction had 2 bases not matched to a gene; V was cut back by 5 bases and J by 3 bases. Germline CDR1 reads SGHTA; CDR2 reads FQGNSA. The CDR3 is 14 residues long. The CDR3 here is CASSPDRGGNTIYF. For the CDR3, the DNA is TGTGCCAGCAGCCCGGACAGGGGTGGAAACACCATATATTTT.

The V call is TRBV11-2, the J call TRBJ2-3; 9 bases fit TRBD2. V lost 3 bases, J lost 9 bases, and 10 bases stayed unmatched. This CDR3 comprises 15 residues. Per germline, CDR1 SGHAT and CDR2 FQNNGV. The CDR3 here is CASSLSSGGTRTQYF. In nucleotides, the CDR3 is TGTGCCAGCAGCTTGAGTAGCGGGGGTACTAGGACGCAGTATTTT.

This sequence joins TRBV11-1 and TRBJ2-1; 11 nucleotides line up with TRBD2. After removal of 3 bases from V and 6 bases from J, the junction contained 7 bases not matched to a gene. The germline gives CDR1 SGHAT, CDR2 FQDESV (reference sequence). The CDR3 length is 16 residues. The CDR3 nucleotides read TGTGCCAGCAGCTTTACGCTAGCGGGGGGCGTCAATGAGCAGTTCTTC. The encoded protein is CASSFTLAGGVNEQFF. The entire variable domain, with the rest obtained from reference TRBV11-1 and TRBJ2-1, is as follows: EAEVAQSPRYKITEKSQAVAFWCDPISGHATLYWYRQILGQGPELLVQFQDESVVDDSQLPKDRFSAERLKGVDSTLKIQPAELGDSAMYLCASSFTLAGGVNEQFFGPGTRLTVL.

The chain carries TRBV9 and TRBJ1-2; possibly TRBD1 for D (6 bases). With 4 bases removed from V and 4 bases from J, the gap between germline ends came to 14 bases. Germline-derived CDR1 and CDR2 are SGDLS and YYNGEE. There are 14 residues in the CDR3. Here the CDR3 DNA reads TGTGCCAGCAGCCGTGATGGACAGTCCTATGGCTACACCTTC. Protein product: CASSRDGQSYGYTF.

The J gene is TRBJ2-5, the V gene TRBV7-2; 11 nucleotides match TRBD2. The CDR3 runs to 15 residues. The germline V gene has CDR1 SGHTA and CDR2 FQGNSA. V gave up 5 bases and J gave up 2 bases; unmatched junction bases: 4. The CDR3, as DNA: TGTGCCAGCAGCCCGGGACTAGCGGCTCAAGAGACCCAGTACTTC. Its translation is CASSPGLAAQETQYF.

The J gene is TRBJ1-1, the V gene TRBV6-5; no firm D call. Per germline, CDR1 MNHEY and CDR2 SVGAGI. Trimming removed 6 bases at V and 6 bases at J, with 17 bases between. The CDR3 has 14 amino acids. CDR3 coding DNA: TGTGCCAGCAGCCGCCAATTAAGGAGTGCTGAAGCTTTCTTT. This encodes CASSRQLRSAEAFF.

The chain carries TRBV29-1 and TRBJ2-1; 10 bases agree with TRBD2. This CDR3 region has 18 residues. Germline V gene data show CDR1 as SQVTM and CDR2 as ANQGSEA. Trimming removed 4 bases from V and 0 bases from J; junction bases left unmatched: 12. The CDR3 DNA reads as TGCAGCGTTGGGGGACTAGCGCAACGATTCGCCTCCTACAATGAGCAGTTCTTC. Translating gives CSVGGLAQRFASYNEQFF.